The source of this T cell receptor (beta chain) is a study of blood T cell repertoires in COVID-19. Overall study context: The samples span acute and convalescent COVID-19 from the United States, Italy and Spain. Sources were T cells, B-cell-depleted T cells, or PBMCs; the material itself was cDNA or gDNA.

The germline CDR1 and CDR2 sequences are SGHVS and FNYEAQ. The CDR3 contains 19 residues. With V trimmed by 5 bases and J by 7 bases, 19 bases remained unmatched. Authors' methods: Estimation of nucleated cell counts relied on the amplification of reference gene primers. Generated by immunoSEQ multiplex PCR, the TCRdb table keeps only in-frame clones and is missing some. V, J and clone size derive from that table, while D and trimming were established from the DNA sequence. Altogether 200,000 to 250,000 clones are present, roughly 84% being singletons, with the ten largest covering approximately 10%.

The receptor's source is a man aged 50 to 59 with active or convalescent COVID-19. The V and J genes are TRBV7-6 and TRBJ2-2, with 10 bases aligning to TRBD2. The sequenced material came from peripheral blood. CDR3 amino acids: CASSRTGNPGLAKGGELFF. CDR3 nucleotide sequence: TGTGCCAGCAGCCGAACGGGGAATCCGGGACTAGCGAAAGGCGGGGAGCTGTTTTTT. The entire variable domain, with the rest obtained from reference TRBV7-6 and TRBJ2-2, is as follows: GAGVSQSPRYKVTKRGQDVALRCDPISGHVSLYWYRQALGQGPEFLTYFNYEAQQDKSGLPNDRFSAERPEGSISTLTIQRTEQRDSAMYRCASSRTGNPGLAKGGELFFGEGSRLTVL.